A single sample is the source of the 10 T cell receptor beta chains below, sequenced in a study of breast tumors, draining lymph nodes, adjacent tissues (dated by TCRdb to about 2016). The library relied on multiplex PCR. TCRdb names Illumina HiSeq 2000 as the instrument used. The raw public data were reprocessed by TCRdb itself: fastp quality trimming at Q25, MiXCR clonotype calling, in-frame beta chains only. Identical CDR3 proteins give one entry, which carries the most common genes and DNA. The sample contains about 60,000 distinct CDR3 sequences, 45% to 60% of them found a single time. Roughly a fifth of the sample belongs to the ten largest clones. Sequenced: breast tumor tissue. These receptors were taken from a female donor with breast cancer. Some clones in this sample may be carry-over from other donors' samples.

The chain carries TRBV12-3 or TRBV12-4 and TRBJ1-6; maybe TRBD1 (5 bases). V dropped 3 bases and J dropped 7 bases, with 7 bases sitting between them. The CDR3 is 13 amino acids. In DNA, the CDR3 is TGTGCCAGCAGTTTCCAGGGAAATTCACCCCTCCACTTT. Its translation: CASSFQGNSPLHF.

The rearrangement joins TRBV20-1 to TRBJ1-4, with a weak D call TRBD1 (5 bases). Trimming shortened V by 2 bases and J by 8 bases, and 18 bases separated the two germline ends. CDR3 length equals 15 residues. Germline V gene sequence: CDR1 DFQATT, CDR2 SNEGSKA (reference sequence). The CDR3 sequence is CSARRGVGEGEKLFF. CDR3 DNA sequence: TGCAGTGCTAGAAGAGGGGTAGGAGAAGGGGAAAAACTGTTTTTT.

This clonotype has ten or more counts. The rearrangement uses TRBV10-3 and TRBJ2-7; tentatively, D is TRBD1 (7 bases). The CDR3 covers 15 residues. CDR1 is ENHRY and CDR2 is SYGVKD in the germline V gene. With 6 bases removed from V and 2 bases from J, the gap between germline ends came to 17 bases. CDR3 residues: CAISGDSRGTYEQYF. Written as DNA, the CDR3 is TGTGCCATCAGCGGGGACAGCCGGGGGACCTACGAGCAGTACTTC.

Ten or more counts support this clonotype. The chain's CDR3 is CASSYSGLAYEQFF. The CDR3 DNA reads TGTGCCAGCAGTTACTCGGGACTGGCATATGAGCAGTTCTTC. The chain recombines TRBV6-5 with TRBJ2-1; a weak D match, TRBD2 (6 bases). The germline V gene encodes CDR1 MNHEY and CDR2 SVGAGI. The CDR3 is 14 residues long. Trimming stripped 0 bases from V and 8 bases from J, with 11 bases between.

This clonotype was recorded a few times. V gene TRBV20-1 combines with J gene TRBJ1-2; D might be TRBD1 (5 bases). The CDR3 length is 12 residues. Germline loops: CDR1 DFQATT, CDR2 SNEGSKA (reference sequence). Trimming stripped 5 bases from V and 4 bases from J, with 11 bases between. The CDR3 here is CSALRESYGYTF. For the CDR3, the DNA is TGCAGTGCTCTCAGGGAGTCCTATGGCTACACCTTC.

The V and J genes are TRBV7-2 and TRBJ1-6; 9 nucleotides agree with TRBD1. The ends lost 5 bases at V and 7 bases at J; junction bases unmatched: 9. CDR1 and CDR2 (germline): SGHTA, FQGNSA. The CDR3 is 16 amino acids. The CDR3 sequence: CASSGEGQGFNSPLHF. The CDR3 nucleotides read TGTGCCAGCAGCGGGGAGGGACAGGGCTTCAATTCACCCCTCCACTTT.

Comments on this clonotype: Mismatch with germline at one junction end may stem from a read error. The CDR3: CVSSEGGSGTFGRSF. CDR3 coding DNA: TGTGTCAGCAGTGAGGGGGGTAGCGGGACATTTGGGCGGTCCTTC. The rearrangement uses TRBV2 and TRBJ2-1, with 8 bases that match TRBD2. This CDR3 is built from 15 residues. CDR1 SNHLY and CDR2 FYNNEI come from the germline V gene.

The V and J genes are TRBV12-5 and TRBJ2-5; 8 bases are a match to TRBD1. Per the germline V gene, CDR1 is LGHNT and CDR2 is FRNRAP. The V and J ends lost 5 bases and 3 bases, in that order; junction bases with no gene match: 5. The CDR3 is 14 residues long. This CDR3 is CASGPQGQEETQYF. CDR3 bases: TGTGCTAGTGGTCCCCAGGGACAGGAAGAGACCCAGTACTTC.

The CDR3 DNA sequence: TGCGCCAGCAGTGAGTCGTTAGGCAATGAGCAGTTCTTC. Residues: CASSESLGNEQFF. This chain uses TRBV10-2 with TRBJ2-1; the D is unclear. The germline V and J ends were trimmed by 0 bases and 6 bases, with 6 bases remaining between them. The germline V gene encodes CDR1 WSHSY and CDR2 SAAADI. The CDR3 covers 13 residues.

This clonotype was found many times. This chain links TRBV7-2 with TRBJ2-7; 7 nucleotides align to TRBD2. Unmatched junction bases numbered 4, after V lost 5 bases and J lost 0 bases. The CDR3 sequence is 14 residues long. Germline lookup yields CDR1 SGHTA and CDR2 FQGNSA. This chain's CDR3 is CASSGGTTSYEQYF. Written as DNA, the CDR3 is TGTGCCAGCAGCGGCGGGACTACCTCCTACGAGCAGTACTTC.